Listed here are 2 T cell receptor beta chains from one sample, sequenced in a study of CD8 T cells in cerebrospinal fluid in Alzheimer's disease. TCRdb reprocessed the 10x single-cell sequencing reads and keeps a single row for each CDR3 protein, giving no DNA. The listing records under 1,400 distinct CDR3 sequences. Source material: cerebrospinal fluid. Receptors were obtained from a human donor in good health.

This CDR3 is CASSPGNQPQHF. The chain employs TRBV19 and TRBJ1-5; TCRdb's assignment of TRBD1 cannot be checked, as there is no DNA. CDR1 and CDR2 (germline): LNHDA, SQIVND (reference sequence). The CDR3 consists of 12 residues. The whole variable domain, filled in from reference TRBV19 and TRBJ1-5, reads DGGITQSPKYLFRKEGQNVTLSCEQNLNHDAMYWYRQDPGQGLRLIYYSQIVNDFQKGDIAEGYSVSREKKESFPLTVTSAQKNPTAFYLCASSPGNQPQHFGDGTRLSIL.

V gene TRBV6-1 combines with J gene TRBJ2-5. From germline, CDR1 is MNHNS and CDR2 SASEGT. This CDR3 region has 14 residues. The CDR3 here is CASSDGQVKETQYF.